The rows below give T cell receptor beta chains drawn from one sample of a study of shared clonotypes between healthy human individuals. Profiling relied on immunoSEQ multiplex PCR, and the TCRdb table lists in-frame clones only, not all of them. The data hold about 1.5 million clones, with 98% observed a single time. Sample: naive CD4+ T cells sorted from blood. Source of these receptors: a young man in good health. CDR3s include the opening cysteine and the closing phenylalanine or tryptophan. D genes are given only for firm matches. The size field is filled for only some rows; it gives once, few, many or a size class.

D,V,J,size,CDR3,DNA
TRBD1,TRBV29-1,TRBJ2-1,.,CSVFRDSYNEQFF,TGCAGCGTTTTCAGGGACAGCTACAATGAGCAGTTCTTC
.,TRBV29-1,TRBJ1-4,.,CSVAGQKTTNEKLFF,TGCAGCGTTGCAGGACAGAAGACAACTAATGAAAAACTGTTTTTT
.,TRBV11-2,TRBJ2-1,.,CASSPDLAVSYNEQFF,TGTGCCAGCAGCCCGGACCTAGCCGTATCCTACAATGAGCAGTTCTTC
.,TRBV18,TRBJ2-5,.,CASSPPAQSLGTQYF,TGTGCCAGCTCACCACCGGCACAAAGTCTGGGGACCCAGTACTTC
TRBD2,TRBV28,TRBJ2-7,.,CASHTPFGRANRPSYEQYF,TGTGCCAGCCATACACCCTTCGGGAGGGCGAACCGTCCCTCCTACGAGCAGTACTTC
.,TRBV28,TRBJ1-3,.,CASSLLGAGNTIYF,TGTGCCAGCAGTTTGTTAGGGGCAGGAAACACCATATATTTT
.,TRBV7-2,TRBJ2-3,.,CASSSGTLRTDTQYF,TGTGCCAGCAGCTCAGGGACGTTGCGCACAGATACGCAGTATTTT
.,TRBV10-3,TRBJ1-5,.,CAISESTSGANNQPQHF,TGTGCCATCAGTGAGTCGACGTCGGGGGCTAACAATCAGCCCCAGCATTTT
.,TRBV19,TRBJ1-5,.,CASRTGKKDRSYSNQPQHF,TGTGCCAGTCGGACGGGGAAAAAGGACAGAAGTTATAGCAATCAGCCCCAGCATTTT
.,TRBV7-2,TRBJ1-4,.,CASRNRDPGEKLFF,TGTGCCAGCAGAAACCGGGACCCCGGGGAAAAACTGTTTTTT
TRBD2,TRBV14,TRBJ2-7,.,CASSQDRVAGVYEQYF,TGTGCCAGCAGCCAAGATCGAGTAGCGGGAGTCTACGAGCAGTACTTC
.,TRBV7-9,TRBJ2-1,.,CASSFRNNEQFF,TGTGCCAGCAGCTTTCGCAACAATGAGCAGTTCTTC
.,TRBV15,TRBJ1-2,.,CATSRDPPRFYGYTF,TGTGCCACCAGCAGAGATCCTCCGAGATTCTATGGCTACACCTTC
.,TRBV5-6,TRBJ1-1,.,CASSLAYGTEAFF,TGTGCCAGCAGCTTGGCCTACGGCACTGAAGCTTTCTTT
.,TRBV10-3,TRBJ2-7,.,CAISAGGYEQYF,TGTGCCATCAGTGCAGGGGGGTACGAGCAGTACTTC
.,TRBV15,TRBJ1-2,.,CATSRDLVGGGYTF,TGTGCCACCAGCAGAGATTTAGTCGGGGGTGGCTACACCTTC
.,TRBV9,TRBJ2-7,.,CASSATGSAYEQYF,TGTGCCAGCAGCGCAACAGGGAGCGCCTACGAGCAGTACTTC
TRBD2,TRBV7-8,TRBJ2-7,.,CASSAGGRPYEQYF,TGTGCCAGCAGCGCGGGGGGGAGGCCCTACGAGCAGTACTTC
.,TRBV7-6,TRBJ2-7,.,CASSLATSGGYEQYF,TGTGCCAGCAGCTTAGCGACGAGCGGAGGCTACGAGCAGTACTTC
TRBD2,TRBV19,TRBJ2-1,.,CASSIPGLAGSYNEQFF,TGTGCCAGTAGTATTCCGGGACTAGCGGGGTCCTACAATGAGCAGTTCTTC
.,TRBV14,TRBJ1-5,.,CASSQGGASNQPQHF,TGTGCCAGCAGCCAAGGGGGGGCGAGCAATCAGCCCCAGCATTTT
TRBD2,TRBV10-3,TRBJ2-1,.,CAIGSGRALSGDNEQFF,TGTGCCATCGGGAGCGGGAGGGCCCTCTCGGGGGACAATGAGCAGTTCTTC
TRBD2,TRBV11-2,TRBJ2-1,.,CASSLRTSAYNEQFF,TGTGCCAGCAGCTTAAGGACTAGCGCCTACAATGAGCAGTTCTTC
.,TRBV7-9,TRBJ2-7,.,CASSLERGHEQYF,TGTGCCAGCAGCTTAGAGAGGGGACACGAGCAGTACTTC
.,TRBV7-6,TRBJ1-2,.,CASSYRDKDYGYTF,TGCGCCAGCAGCTACCGGGACAAGGACTATGGCTACACCTTC
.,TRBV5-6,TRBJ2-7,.,CASSSIGTYEQYF,TGTGCCAGCAGCTCTATCGGTACCTACGAGCAGTACTTC
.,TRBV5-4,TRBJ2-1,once,CASSLVSGILGEQFF,TGTGCCAGCAGCTTGGTATCGGGTATCTTGGGGGAGCAGTTCTTC
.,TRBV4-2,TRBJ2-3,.,CASSRASGTSTDTQYF,TGTGCCAGCAGCCGCGCTTCCGGGACTAGCACAGATACGCAGTATTTT
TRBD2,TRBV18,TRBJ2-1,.,CASSQLAGDYNEQFF,TGTGCCAGCTCCCAACTAGCGGGAGACTACAATGAGCAGTTCTTC